This record looks at one T cell receptor beta chain sequence and its context. Its binding antigen is unknown. Within one base of it there is no much larger clone, and no base qualities were kept. The immunoSEQ Assay, a bias-controlled multiplex PCR, was used to amplify TCRbeta CDR3 regions from genomic DNA. The original pipeline was this. Within the assay, amplification of reference gene primers was used to estimate how many nucleated cells each sample contained. To quantify the absolute abundance of each unique TCRbeta CDR3 rearrangement, sequence reads were collapsed and filtered. For each sample, productive Simpson clonality was calculated as the square root of Simpson's diversity index over productive rearrangements. TCRdb limited this immuneACCESS table to in-frame rearrangements with V and J called. A share of clones is missing; checked studies link under half to unresolved V genes, and the rest is unexplained. V, J and clone size were drawn from that table, and D and trimming were deduced from the DNA. This sample is represented by approximately 70,000 clones; around 86% of them were singletons. The ten largest clones add up to under 13% of the sample.

Collaborating institutions collected whole blood in K2EDTA tubes following their own protocols. For TCRbeta analysis, collaborators shipped samples as frozen whole blood, isolated PBMCs, or DNA extracted from either of those sample types. These data originate in a study of blood T cell repertoires in COVID-19 (dated by TCRdb to the early 2020s). About the investigation overall: The collaborator samples originated in the United States, Italy and Spain and spanned the acute and convalescent phases of COVID-19. The prospective study material was composed of cDNA or gDNA derived from T cells, B-cell-depleted T cells, or PBMCs. The dataset comprised deeply sampled blood TCRbeta repertoires from subjects exposed to, actively infected with, or recovered from COVID-19. The repertoires were released in a freely available public database intended as a resource for research on the immune response to SARS-CoV-2. The samples were drawn from two sources: the first 160 participants of the ongoing ImmuneRACE study, and 1,000 to 1,500 subjects contributed by 6 global collaborators. Sample metadata almost always included a de-identified subject ID, COVID-19 status, age in years and sex. HLA class I and class II types, where available, came from metadata supplied by the sample provider rather than from assay-based typing. Summary of the overall study and its limitations: Clinical and demographic metadata were provided uncurated, with the amount varying by source and participant.

The sequence derives from a man aged 65-85 years with active or convalescent COVID-19. Material for sequencing was peripheral blood.

The nucleotides read TGTGCCAGTAGTAAGGACAGATGGAACACTGAAGCTTTCTTT. Translated, it gives CASSKDRWNTEAFF. In this chain, TRBV19 is recombined with TRBJ1-1, and perhaps TRBD1 as D gene, on 6 matching bases. The CDR3 covers 14 residues, taking in both the cysteine and the phenylalanine. The sequence is cut down to CDR3 DNA, 42 bases in frame from base 1. At the junction V is shortened by 4 bases and J by 1 base, with 10 bases in between. In the germline V gene (reference sequence), CDR1 corresponds to LNHDA and CDR2 to SQIVND. The variable domain in full, with residues beyond the CDR3 obtained from the reference TRBV19 and TRBJ1-1 genes, is DGGITQSPKYLFRKEGQNVTLSCEQNLNHDAMYWYRQDPGQGLRLIYYSQIVNDFQKGDIAEGYSVSREKKESFPLTVTSAQKNPTAFYLCASSKDRWNTEAFFGQGTRLTVV.